A single sample gave rise to the 4 T cell receptor beta chains below, sequenced in a study of blood T cell repertoires in COVID-19. TCRdb's table, derived via immunoSEQ multiplex PCR, lists solely in-frame clones and lacks some. The data show hundreds of thousands of clones, around 85% seen once. The sequenced sample was PBMCs or T cells enriched from blood (not recorded which). The source of these receptors is a woman in her 40s with acute COVID-19.

The chain carries TRBV28 and TRBJ2-2; 12 bases agree with TRBD2. Germline CDR1 MDHEN, CDR2 SYDVKM. Trimming at V came to 2 bases and at J to 7 bases, leaving 8 bases not matched to a gene. This CDR3 spans 17 amino acids. In nucleotides, the CDR3 is TGTGCCAGCAGTTTAATATCTAGCGGGAGGGCCATCGGGGAGCTGTTTTTT. Its translation: CASSLISSGRAIGELFF.

The chain joins TRBV5-1 to TRBJ2-7; D is possibly TRBD1 (6 bases). This CDR3 spans 13 amino acids. Germline CDR1 reads SGHRS; CDR2 reads YFSETQ. V was trimmed by 3 bases and J by 4 bases, leaving 11 bases between them. In DNA, the CDR3 is TGCGCCAGCAGCTGGGAACAGGGATACGAGCAGTACTTC. This translates into CASSWEQGYEQYF.

The chain links TRBV27 to TRBJ2-2; D remains unclear. Germline values: CDR1 MNHEY, CDR2 SMNVEV (reference sequence). The CDR3 has 13 amino acids. Trimming left V 4 bases short and J 2 bases short, with 5 bases between. Here the CDR3 DNA reads TGTGCCAGCAGTTCGGTTAACACCGGGGAGCTGTTTTTT. It is translated as CASSSVNTGELFF.

J is TRBJ2-5 and V is TRBV2; 9 bases fit TRBD2. The ends lost 6 bases at V and 4 bases at J; junction bases unmatched: 9. Germline-derived CDR1 and CDR2 are SNHLY and FYNNEI. This CDR3 spans 15 amino acids. The CDR3 nucleotides are TGTGCCAGCAGGGCTCTAGCGGGAAGGGCAGAGACCCAGTACTTC. It translates to CASRALAGRAETQYF. Drawing the rest from reference TRBV2 and TRBJ2-5, the complete variable domain is EPEVTQTPSHQVTQMGQEVILRCVPISNHLYFYWYRQILGQKVEFLVSFYNNEISEKSEIFDDQFSVERPDGSNFTLKIRSTKLEDSAMYFCASRALAGRAETQYFGPGTRLLVL.